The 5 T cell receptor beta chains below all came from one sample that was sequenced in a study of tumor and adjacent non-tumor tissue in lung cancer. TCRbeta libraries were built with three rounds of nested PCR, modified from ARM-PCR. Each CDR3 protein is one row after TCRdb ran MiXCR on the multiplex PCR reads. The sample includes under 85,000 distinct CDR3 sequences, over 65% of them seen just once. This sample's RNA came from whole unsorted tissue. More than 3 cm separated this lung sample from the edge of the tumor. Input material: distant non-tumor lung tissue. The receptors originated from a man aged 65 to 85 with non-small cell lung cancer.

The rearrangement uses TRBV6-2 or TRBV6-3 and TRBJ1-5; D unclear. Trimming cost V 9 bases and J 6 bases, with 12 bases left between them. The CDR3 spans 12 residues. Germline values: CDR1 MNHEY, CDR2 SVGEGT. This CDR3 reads CASGYHPQPQHF. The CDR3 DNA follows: TGTGCCAGTGGCTACCACCCTCAGCCCCAGCATTTT.

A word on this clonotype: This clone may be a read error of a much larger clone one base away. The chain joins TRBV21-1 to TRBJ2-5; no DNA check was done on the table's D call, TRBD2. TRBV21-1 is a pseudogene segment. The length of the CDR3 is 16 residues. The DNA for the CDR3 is TGTGCCAACAGCAAAGCCAGCGGGAGGACCCCAGAGACCCAGTACTTC. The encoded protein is CANSKASGRTPETQYF.

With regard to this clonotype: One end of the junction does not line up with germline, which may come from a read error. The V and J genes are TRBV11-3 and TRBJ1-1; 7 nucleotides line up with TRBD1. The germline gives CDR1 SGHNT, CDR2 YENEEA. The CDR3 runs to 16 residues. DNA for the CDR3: TGTGCCCGCAGCTATCGGGACAGAACCGTGAACACTGAAGCTTTCTTT. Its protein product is CARSYRDRTVNTEAFF. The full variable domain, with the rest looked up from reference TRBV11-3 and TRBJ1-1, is EAGVVQSPRYKIIEKKQPVAFWCNPISGHNTLYWYLQNLGQGPELLIRYENEEAVDDSQLPKDRFSAERLKGVDSTLKIQPAELGDSAVYLCARSYRDRTVNTEAFFGQGTRLTVV.

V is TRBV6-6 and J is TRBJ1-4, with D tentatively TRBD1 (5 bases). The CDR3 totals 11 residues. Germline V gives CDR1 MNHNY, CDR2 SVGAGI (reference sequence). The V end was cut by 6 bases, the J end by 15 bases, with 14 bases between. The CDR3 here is CASRGDENLFF. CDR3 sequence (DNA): TGTGCCAGCAGGGGGGATGAAAATTTGTTTTTT.

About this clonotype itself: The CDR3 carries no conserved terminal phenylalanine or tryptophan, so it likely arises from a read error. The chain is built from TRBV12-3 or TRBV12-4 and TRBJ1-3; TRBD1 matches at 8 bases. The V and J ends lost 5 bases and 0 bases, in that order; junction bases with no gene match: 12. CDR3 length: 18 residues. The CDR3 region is CASSRPRTGIDSGNTIYC. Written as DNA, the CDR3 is TGTGCCAGCAGTCGTCCCAGGACAGGGATCGACTCTGGAAACACCATATATTGT.